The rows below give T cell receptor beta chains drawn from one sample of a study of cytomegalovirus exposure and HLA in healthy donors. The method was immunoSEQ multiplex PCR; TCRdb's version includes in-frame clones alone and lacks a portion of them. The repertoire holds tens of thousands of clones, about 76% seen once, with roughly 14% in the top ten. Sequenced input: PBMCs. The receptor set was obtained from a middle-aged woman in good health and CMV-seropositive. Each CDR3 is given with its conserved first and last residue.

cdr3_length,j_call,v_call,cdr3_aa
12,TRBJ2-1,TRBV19,CASSELADEQFF
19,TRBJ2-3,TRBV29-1,CSVDPGLAGDRGGVNTQYF
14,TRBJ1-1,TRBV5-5,CASSLGWGDTEAFF
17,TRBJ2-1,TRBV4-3,CASSQGVVRSSYNEQFF
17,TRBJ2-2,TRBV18,CASSPLTGALNTGELFF
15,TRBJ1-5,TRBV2,CASSESQGGNQPQHF
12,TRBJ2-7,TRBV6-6,CASSYRTSGQYF
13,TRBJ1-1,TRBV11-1,CASSFQGNTEAFF
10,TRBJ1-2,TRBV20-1,CSATGRTNTF
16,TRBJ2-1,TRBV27,CASSPRTSGANNEQFF
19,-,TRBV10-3,CAISEIPPRLRGGSYEQYF
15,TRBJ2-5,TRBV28,CASSIPGRDQETQYF
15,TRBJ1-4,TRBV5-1,CASRRTALSNEKLFF
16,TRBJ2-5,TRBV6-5,CASSYSMLWAGETQYF
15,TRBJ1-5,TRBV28,CASSLGGARNQPQHF
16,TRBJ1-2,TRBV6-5,CASSYEGQGVRYGYTF
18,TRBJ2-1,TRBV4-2,CASSQDQGTSGRFDEQFF
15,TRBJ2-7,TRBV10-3,CAISETGVRVEEQYF
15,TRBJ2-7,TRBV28,CASTPAGTGKDEQYF
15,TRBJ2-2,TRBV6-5,CASSYLAGASEELFF
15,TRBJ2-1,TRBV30,CAWSGRGGSYNEQFF